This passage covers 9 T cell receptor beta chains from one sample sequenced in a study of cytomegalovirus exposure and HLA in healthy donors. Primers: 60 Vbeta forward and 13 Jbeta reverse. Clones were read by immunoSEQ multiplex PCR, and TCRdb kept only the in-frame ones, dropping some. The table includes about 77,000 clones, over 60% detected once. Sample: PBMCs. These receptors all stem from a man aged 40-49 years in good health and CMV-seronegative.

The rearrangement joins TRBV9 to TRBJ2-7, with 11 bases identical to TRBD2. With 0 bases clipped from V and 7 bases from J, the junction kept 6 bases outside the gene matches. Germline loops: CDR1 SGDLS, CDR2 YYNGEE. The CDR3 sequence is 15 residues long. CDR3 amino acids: CASSVDVAGGEEQYF. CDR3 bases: TGTGCCAGCAGCGTAGACGTAGCGGGAGGGGAAGAGCAGTACTTC.

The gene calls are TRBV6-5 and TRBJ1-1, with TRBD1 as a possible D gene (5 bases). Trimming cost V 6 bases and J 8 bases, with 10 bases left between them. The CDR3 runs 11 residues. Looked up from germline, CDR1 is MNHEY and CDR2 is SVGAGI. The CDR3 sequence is CASRGPQEAFF. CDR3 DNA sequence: TGTGCCAGCAGGGGGCCCCAGGAAGCTTTCTTT.

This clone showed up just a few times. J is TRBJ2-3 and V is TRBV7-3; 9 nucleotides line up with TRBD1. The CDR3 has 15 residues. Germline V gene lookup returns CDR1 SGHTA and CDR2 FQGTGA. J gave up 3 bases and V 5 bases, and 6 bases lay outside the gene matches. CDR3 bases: TGTGCCAGCAGCCAAACAGGGGGCGAGACAGATACGCAGTATTTT. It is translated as CASSQTGGETDTQYF.

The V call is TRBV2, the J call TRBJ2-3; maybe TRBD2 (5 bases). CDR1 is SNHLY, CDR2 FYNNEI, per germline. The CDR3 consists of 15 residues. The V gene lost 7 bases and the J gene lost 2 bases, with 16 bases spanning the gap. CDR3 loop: CASTKDWTFTDTQYF. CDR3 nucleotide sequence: TGTGCCAGCACTAAGGACTGGACGTTCACAGATACGCAGTATTTT. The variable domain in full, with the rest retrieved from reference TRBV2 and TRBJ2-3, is EPEVTQTPSHQVTQMGQEVILRCVPISNHLYFYWYRQILGQKVEFLVSFYNNEISEKSEIFDDQFSVERPDGSNFTLKIRSTKLEDSAMYFCASTKDWTFTDTQYFGPGTRLTVL.

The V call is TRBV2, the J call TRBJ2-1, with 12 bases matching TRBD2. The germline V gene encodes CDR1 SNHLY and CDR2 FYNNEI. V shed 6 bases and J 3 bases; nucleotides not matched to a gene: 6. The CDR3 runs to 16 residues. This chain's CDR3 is CASRPTSGSFYNEQFF. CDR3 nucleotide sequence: TGTGCCAGCAGGCCGACTAGCGGGAGTTTCTACAATGAGCAGTTCTTC.

The CDR3 DNA reads TGTGCCAGCAGTGAATGGGCCGGGATTAATGAAAAACTGTTTTTT. This translates into CASSEWAGINEKLFF. This chain links TRBV25-1 with TRBJ1-4; D unclear. The ends were cut back, 1 base at V and 4 bases at J, with 10 bases in the middle. CDR1 and CDR2 (germline): MGHDK, SYGVNS. This CDR3 is 15 amino acids long.

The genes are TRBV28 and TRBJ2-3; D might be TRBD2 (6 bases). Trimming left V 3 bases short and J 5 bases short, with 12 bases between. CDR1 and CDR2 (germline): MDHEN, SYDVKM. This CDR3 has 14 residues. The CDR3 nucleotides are TGTGCCAGCAGTTTTTCCGGGGGAGGAGATACGCAGTATTTT. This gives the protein CASSFSGGGDTQYF.

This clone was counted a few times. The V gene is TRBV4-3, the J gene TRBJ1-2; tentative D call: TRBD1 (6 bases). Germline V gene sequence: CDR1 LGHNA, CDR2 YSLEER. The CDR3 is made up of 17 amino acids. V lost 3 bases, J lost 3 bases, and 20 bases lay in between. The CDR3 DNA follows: TGCGCCAGCAGCCACCTAACTACAGGGTGGGGTGACTATGGCTACACCTTC. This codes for CASSHLTTGWGDYGYTF.

CDR3 sequence (DNA): TGCAGCGTCCTCGGACTAGCGGGAATCAACGAGCAGTACTTC. It translates to CSVLGLAGINEQYF. V usage is TRBV29-1 and J usage is TRBJ2-5, with TRBD2 identical over 12 bases. The last part of the DNA fits TRBJ2-7 better; the J call may be wrong. CDR1 SQVTM and CDR2 ANQGSEA come from the germline V gene. The CDR3 is 14 residues long.